These 31 T cell receptor beta chains originate from one sample sequenced in a study of T cells in women clearing cervical HPV infection. Method: immunoSEQ multiplex PCR; TCRdb's copy keeps in-frame clones and lacks some. Its listing shows about 23,000 clones. The source material was blood buffy coat. Receptors were obtained from a woman between 18 and 69 years old with a cervical HPV16 infection that either progressed to CIN3+ or cleared (not recorded which).

Points on this clone: The read ends 3 residues before the CDR3 terminus; that terminus is restored from the germline J gene. This chain uses TRBV30 with TRBJ2-7, with 14 bases fitting TRBD2. CDR3 length: 22 amino acids. The V gene's germline CDR1 is GTSNPN and CDR2 SVGIG (reference sequence). With 1 base clipped from V and 4 bases from J, the junction kept 24 bases outside the gene matches. The covered CDR3 bases are TGTGCCTGGAGTGCAACCAATAAACTCCGGGGACTAGCGGGAGATATGAAATACGAG. Protein: CAWSATNKLRGLAGDMKYE. The whole CDR3 is CAWSATNKLRGLAGDMKYEQYF.

Note on this clone: The read finishes 3 residues shy of the CDR3 end, and the germline J gene is used to complete it. The chain recombines TRBV13 with TRBJ2-7; 9 bases agree with TRBD1. Trimming took 3 bases from V and 4 from J; bases not matched to a gene: 7. CDR3 length: 15 residues. CDR1 PRHDT and CDR2 FYEKMQ come from the germline V gene (reference sequence). CDR3 in amino acids: CASSFLQGATYEQYF. Partial CDR3 DNA: TGTGCCAGCAGCTTCCTACAGGGGGCAACTTACGAG.

To note about this clone: Sequencing ends 3 residues short of the CDR3 end; the germline J gene provides the rest. The rearrangement uses TRBV5-1 and TRBJ1-5, with no clear D. Germline values: CDR1 SGHRS, CDR2 YFSETQ. The V end lost 4 bases, the J end lost 3 bases, and 14 bases lay between the germline ends. CDR3 size: 15 residues. The CDR3 sequence is CASSPTAGLNQPQHF. The sequenced CDR3 bases are TGCGCCAGCAGCCCAACAGCTGGCCTCAATCAGCCC.

Notes on this clone: The sequenced fragment ends 3 residues before the CDR3 boundary, so the rest is inferred from the germline J gene. J is TRBJ2-2 and V is TRBV30; 10 nucleotides match TRBD1. Trimming took 0 bases from V and 5 from J; bases not matched to a gene: 6. Germline CDR1 reads GTSNPN; CDR2 reads SVGIG (reference sequence). This CDR3 comprises 16 residues. Incomplete CDR3 DNA: TGTGCCTGGAGTGTAGTCCCGGGACAGGGGACCGGGGAG. As protein: CAWSVVPGQGTGE. The full CDR3 sequence reads CAWSVVPGQGTGELFF.

Comments on this clone: Read coverage stops 3 residues before the CDR3 terminus; the germline J gene supplies the remainder. The rearrangement joins TRBV20-1 to TRBJ2-2, with 13 bases that match TRBD2. The CDR3 is 15 residues long. V was pared by 5 bases and J by 3 bases, with 3 bases of the junction left unmatched. Per the germline V gene, CDR1 is DFQATT and CDR2 is SNEGSKA (reference sequence). CDR3 sequence: CSAQLAGGYTGELFF. Incomplete CDR3 DNA: TGCAGTGCTCAACTAGCGGGAGGGTACACCGGGGAG.

As regards this clone: Read sequence stops 3 residues before the CDR3 end, and the germline J gene provides the missing end. The chain couples TRBV6-2 or TRBV6-3 to TRBJ2-3; 10 bases agree with TRBD2. Looked up from germline, CDR1 is MNHEY and CDR2 is SVGEGT. The CDR3 contains 14 residues. J was trimmed by 2 bases and V by 7 bases; bases with no gene match: 3. CDR3 in amino acids: CASTTSGDTDTQYF. CDR3 DNA, as far as it was read: TGTGCCAGCACTACTAGCGGGGACACAGATACG.

Concerning this clone: The read falls 3 residues short of the CDR3 end, and the missing part is taken from the germline J gene. The chain links TRBV19 to TRBJ2-3; TRBD2 matches 16 bases. V trimming: 7 bases; J trimming: 8 bases; junction bases outside the gene matches: 12. The V gene's germline CDR1 is LNHDA and CDR2 SQIVND (reference sequence). This CDR3 has 17 amino acids. The sequenced CDR3 bases are TGTGCCAGTACTACAAGAGGGACTAGCGGGGGGGCAGGTACG. It is translated as CASTTRGTSGGAGT. The whole CDR3 sequence is CASTTRGTSGGAGTQYF.

A remark on this clone: The CDR3 goes on 3 residues after the read ends, and that part is filled in from the germline J gene. The chain combines TRBV30 with TRBJ2-5, with TRBD1 identical over 8 bases. CDR1 is GTSNPN, CDR2 SVGIG, per germline (reference sequence). V lost 6 bases and J lost 5; bases outside the gene matches: 11. CDR3 length equals 14 residues. The part of the CDR3 DNA that was read is TGTGCCTGCGTATTGACAGGGGACTGGGAGACC. Translated, it gives CACVLTGDWET. The whole CDR3 sequence is CACVLTGDWETQYF.

To note about this clone: The CDR3 end is not reached by the read, which stops 3 residues before it; the germline J gene fills it in. The V and J genes are TRBV6-2 or TRBV6-3 and TRBJ2-1, with D unclear. The CDR3 runs to 12 residues. Looked up from germline, CDR1 is MNHEY and CDR2 is SVGEGT. V lost 4 bases and J lost 3, with 4 bases in between. Incomplete CDR3 DNA: TGTGCCAGCAGTTTACTCTACAATGAG. Its protein is CASSLLYNE. The whole CDR3 region reads CASSLLYNEQFF.

Turning to this clone: The missing CDR3 end, 3 residues past where the read stops, is filled in from the germline J gene. V usage is TRBV7-9 and J usage is TRBJ1-2, with TRBD1 matching over 9 bases. The CDR3 loop spans 15 amino acids. V lost 6 bases and J lost 7; bases outside the gene matches: 12. The germline V gene has CDR1 SEHNR and CDR2 FQNEAQ (reference sequence). The covered CDR3 bases are TGTGCCAGCAGACCGCCGGGACAGGGCATTGGTGGC. Translation: CASRPPGQGIGG. The CDR3 in full is CASRPPGQGIGGYTF.

As regards this clone: The CDR3 is cut off 3 residues early in the read; its end comes from the germline J gene. V usage is TRBV7-8 and J usage is TRBJ2-1; 8 positions match TRBD1. The length of the CDR3 is 15 residues. Per germline, CDR1 SGHVS and CDR2 FQNEAQ. V shed 7 bases, J shed 8 bases, and the junction held 13 bases outside the gene matches. CDR3: CASTLQGVMAHEQFF. The CDR3 bases that were read are TGTGCCAGCACTCTACAGGGGGTCATGGCTCATGAG. Drawing the rest from reference TRBV7-8 and TRBJ2-1, the complete variable domain is GAGVSQSPRYKVAKRGQDVALRCDPISGHVSLFWYQQALGQGPEFLTYFQNEAQLDKSGLPSDRFFAERPEGSVSTLKIQRTQQEDSAVYLCASTLQGVMAHEQFFGPGTRLTVL.

Concerning this clone itself: The observed sequence ends 3 residues before the CDR3 terminus, with the missing tail filled in from the germline J gene. V gene TRBV18 combines with J gene TRBJ1-1, with D unresolved. The germline V gene encodes CDR1 KGHSH and CDR2 LQKENI. V lost 0 bases and J 3 bases, leaving 8 bases between the germline ends. CDR3 length equals 14 residues. The CDR3 protein is CASSPPRGDTEAFF. Incomplete CDR3 DNA: TGTGCCAGCTCACCACCTCGGGGTGACACTGAA. The whole variable domain, filled in from reference TRBV18 and TRBJ1-1, reads NAGVMQNPRHLVRRRGQEARLRCSPMKGHSHVYWYRQLPEEGLKFMVYLQKENIIDESGMPKERFSAEFPKEGPSILRIQQVVRGDSAAYFCASSPPRGDTEAFFGQGTRLTVV.

About this clone itself: The read finishes 3 residues shy of the CDR3 end, and the germline J gene is used to complete it. Other DNA sequences in this specimen translate into the identical CDR3. The V gene is TRBV29-1, the J gene TRBJ1-2; the D gene is possibly TRBD1 (6 bases). CDR1 SQVTM and CDR2 ANQGSEA come from the germline V gene. The CDR3 has 12 residues. The CDR3 DNA, read in part, is TGCAGCGTTGACAAGGGGGTGTTCGGA. This sequence encodes CSVDKGVFG. The full-length CDR3 reads as CSVDKGVFGYTF.

Turning to this clone: Read coverage stops 3 residues before the CDR3 terminus; the germline J gene supplies the remainder. The chain employs TRBV18 and TRBJ2-7; TRBD1 matches 10 bases. From germline, CDR1 is KGHSH and CDR2 LQKENI. J lost 6 bases, V lost 2 bases, and 4 bases had no gene match. The CDR3 length is 14 residues. The CDR3 loop is CASSPRQGAGEQYF. The CDR3 DNA, read in part, is TGTGCCAGCTCACCAAGACAGGGGGCAGGCGAG.

Worth noting for this clone: The read finishes 3 residues shy of the CDR3 end, and the germline J gene is used to complete it. This sequence joins TRBV19 and TRBJ2-4, with TRBD2 as a possible D gene (5 bases). Germline V gene lookup returns CDR1 LNHDA and CDR2 SQIVND (reference sequence). CDR3 length equals 14 residues. This chain's CDR3 is CASSISGFNYGQYF. The sequenced part of the CDR3 DNA is TGTGCCAGTAGTATCTCGGGGTTCAACTATGGT. Together with reference TRBV19 and TRBJ2-4, the CDR3 gives the full variable domain: DGGITQSPKYLFRKEGQNVTLSCEQNLNHDAMYWYRQDPGQGLRLIYYSQIVNDFQKGDIAEGYSVSREKKESFPLTVTSAQKNPTAFYLCASSISGFNYGQYFGAGTRLSVL.

On this clone: The read terminates 3 residues before the CDR3 end, so the remaining end is supplied by the germline J gene. J is TRBJ1-4 and V is TRBV28; no reliable D call. The length of the CDR3 is 17 residues. The germline gives CDR1 MDHEN, CDR2 SYDVKM. The V gene lost 1 base and the J gene lost 0 bases, with 12 bases spanning the gap. The CDR3 loop reads CASSLFGFGPTNEKLFF. The DNA read from the CDR3 is TGTGCCAGCAGTTTATTTGGGTTTGGGCCAACTAATGAAAAA. The complete variable domain, with remaining parts taken from reference TRBV28 and TRBJ1-4, reads DVKVTQSSRYLVKRTGEKVFLECVQDMDHENMFWYRQDPGLGLRLIYFSYDVKMKEKGDIPEGYSVSREKKERFSLILESASTNQTSMYLCASSLFGFGPTNEKLFFGSGTQLSVL.

As concerns this clone: With the read ending 3 residues before the CDR3 end, the germline J gene is used to fill in that end. The genes are TRBV19 and TRBJ1-1; D uncertain. Germline V lookup: CDR1 LNHDA, CDR2 SQIVND (reference sequence). This CDR3 is 13 amino acids long. V was shortened by 3 bases and J by 0 bases, with 5 bases between the two germline ends. The CDR3 bases that were read are TGTGCCAGTAGTATGACTCTGAACACTGAA. Translation gives CASSMTLNTE. The full CDR3 protein reads CASSMTLNTEAFF.

With respect to this clone: With the read ending 3 residues before the CDR3 end, the germline J gene is used to fill in that end. The rearrangement uses TRBV19 and TRBJ1-2; 7 bases fit TRBD1. CDR1 is LNHDA, CDR2 SQIVND, per germline (reference sequence). The V gene end was trimmed by 5 bases and the J gene end by 2 bases; junction bases not matched to a gene: 5. This CDR3 is built from 14 residues. The CDR3 region is CASSWDSANYGYTF. The sequenced CDR3 bases are TGTGCCAGTAGTTGGGACAGCGCAAACTATGGC.

Points on this clone: The sequence runs out 3 residues before the end of the CDR3; the remainder is reconstructed from the germline J gene. The chain couples TRBV28 to TRBJ2-7; 7 bases align to TRBD1. The CDR3 is 14 residues long. V trimming: 8 bases; J trimming: 2 bases; junction bases outside the gene matches: 9. Germline-derived CDR1 and CDR2 are MDHEN and SYDVKM. CDR3 DNA (partial): TGTGCCAGCCTTCCCTGGGACAGTCCCTACGAG. It codes for CASLPWDSPYE. The whole CDR3 protein is CASLPWDSPYEQYF. The full variable domain, its missing parts supplied by reference TRBV28 and TRBJ2-7, is DVKVTQSSRYLVKRTGEKVFLECVQDMDHENMFWYRQDPGLGLRLIYFSYDVKMKEKGDIPEGYSVSREKKERFSLILESASTNQTSMYLCASLPWDSPYEQYFGPGTRLTVT.

On this clone itself: The sequence runs out 3 residues before the end of the CDR3; the remainder is reconstructed from the germline J gene. This sequence joins TRBV6-2 or TRBV6-3 and TRBJ1-6, with a possible D match to TRBD1 (6 bases). This CDR3 is 17 amino acids long. The germline V gene has CDR1 MNHEY and CDR2 SVGEGT. The V end lost 0 bases, the J end lost 7 bases, and 16 bases lay between the germline ends. Here the CDR3 reads CASSYSSVQGLNSPLHF. The covered CDR3 bases are TGTGCCAGCAGTTACTCCTCGGTACAGGGTCTCAATTCACCC.

This CDR3 is CASSLAGGNDYTF. Partial CDR3 DNA: TGTGCCAGCAGCCTAGCGGGAGGCAATGAC. The chain recombines TRBV6-2 or TRBV6-3 with TRBJ1-2; no definite D call. The missing CDR3 end, 3 residues past where the read stops, is filled in from the germline J gene. The CDR3 has 13 residues. Germline V CDR1 and CDR2: MNHEY, SVGEGT.

Comments on this clone: The CDR3 end falls 3 residues outside the read, so it is completed with the germline J gene. The chain links TRBV19 to TRBJ1-4; TRBD1 aligns across 7 bases. The V segment lost 9 bases and the J segment 7 bases; nucleotides outside the gene matches: 14. Germline loops: CDR1 LNHDA, CDR2 SQIVND (reference sequence). The CDR3 length is 15 residues. This CDR3 reads CASHQTGKVSEKLFF. The covered CDR3 bases are TGTGCCAGCCACCAGACAGGGAAGGTGTCTGAAAAA.

As to this clone: The CDR3 end is not reached by the read, which stops 3 residues before it; the germline J gene fills it in. V and J are TRBV7-8 and TRBJ1-4, with no clear D. Trimming left V 0 bases short and J 7 bases short, with 12 bases between. Germline V gene data show CDR1 as SGHVS and CDR2 as FQNEAQ. This CDR3 contains 15 residues. CDR3 region: CASSLARQAGEKLFF. Incomplete CDR3 DNA: TGTGCCAGCAGCTTAGCGCGTCAGGCCGGTGAAAAA.

A word on this clone: The read ends 3 residues early relative to the CDR3; the germline J gene fills the gap. The V and J genes are TRBV11-3 and TRBJ1-2, with 8 bases lining up with TRBD1. This CDR3 region has 14 residues. The junction had 7 bases not matched to a gene; V was cut back by 8 bases and J by 2 bases. Germline V lookup: CDR1 SGHNT, CDR2 YENEEA. The CDR3 DNA, read in part, is TGTGCCAGCTCCTGGGGGACAGGAAACTATGGC. Protein: CASSWGTGNYG. The CDR3 as a whole reads CASSWGTGNYGYTF.

Notes on this clone: Read coverage stops 3 residues before the CDR3 terminus; the germline J gene supplies the remainder. The chain employs TRBV7-3 and TRBJ2-3; 16 bases match TRBD2. The V and J ends lost 5 bases and 4 bases, in that order; junction bases with no gene match: 15. The germline V gene has CDR1 SGHTA and CDR2 FQGTGA. The CDR3 spans 20 residues. The covered CDR3 bases are TGTGCCAGCAGCATAAACCCCGGGACTAGCGGGGGGGCCTGGTCAGATACG. Protein sequence: CASSINPGTSGGAWSDT. Given in full, the CDR3 is CASSINPGTSGGAWSDTQYF.

As regards this clone: The read is 3 residues too short to cover the CDR3 end, so that end is filled in from the germline J gene. The chain carries TRBV18 and TRBJ1-2; tentatively, D is TRBD1 (6 bases). Germline V lookup: CDR1 KGHSH, CDR2 LQKENI. The CDR3 has 15 amino acids. The covered CDR3 bases are TGTGCCAGCTCACCACCGTCGGGGGGCACCTACGAC. Translation: CASSPPSGGTYD. The full CDR3 reads CASSPPSGGTYDYTF. Full variable domain (outside the CDR3, taken from reference TRBV18 and TRBJ1-2): NAGVMQNPRHLVRRRGQEARLRCSPMKGHSHVYWYRQLPEEGLKFMVYLQKENIIDESGMPKERFSAEFPKEGPSILRIQQVVRGDSAAYFCASSPPSGGTYDYTFGSGTRLTVV.

CDR3 DNA (partial): TGTGCCAGCAGTGAAGCGCTTCCCTCGCGGCCTGGTCGGGATGGC. It is translated as CASSEALPSRPGRDG. In full, the CDR3 reads CASSEALPSRPGRDGYTF. The chain joins TRBV2 to TRBJ1-2; no reliable D call. Coverage ceases 3 residues before the CDR3 finishes, and the germline J gene fills in the end. V was shortened by 0 bases and J by 6 bases, with 23 bases between the two germline ends. Germline CDR1 reads SNHLY; CDR2 reads FYNNEI. CDR3 size: 18 residues.

The sequenced CDR3 bases are TGCGCCAGCAGCCAAGGGACTAGCGGGTTCAATGAG. Translating gives CASSQGTSGFNE. The CDR3 in its entirety is CASSQGTSGFNEQFF. The chain employs TRBV5-1 and TRBJ2-1; 12 bases align to TRBD2. The observed sequence ends 3 residues before the CDR3 terminus, with the missing tail filled in from the germline J gene. This CDR3 is built from 15 residues. Germline V gives CDR1 SGHRS, CDR2 YFSETQ. J was trimmed by 6 bases and V by 4 bases; bases with no gene match: 5.

In the case of this clone: From the germline J gene comes the end of the CDR3, since the read stops 3 residues before it. The rearrangement links TRBV6-4 to TRBJ2-6; D perhaps matches TRBD1 (6 bases). This CDR3 is 14 amino acids long. V was clipped by 6 bases and J by 2 bases, with 8 bases between them. CDR1 and CDR2 (germline): MRHNA, SNTAGT. CDR3 DNA, as far as it was read: TGTGCCAGCAGGAGGACAGCTGGGGCCAACGTC. Amino acids: CASRRTAGANV. The whole CDR3 protein reads CASRRTAGANVLTF.

Turning to this clone: From the germline J gene comes the end of the CDR3, since the read stops 3 residues before it. The J gene is TRBJ1-1, the V gene TRBV30, with no clear D. Germline CDR1 and CDR2: GTSNPN and SVGIG (reference sequence). The CDR3 totals 13 residues. V was pared by 2 bases and J by 0 bases, with 7 bases between. CDR3 protein: CAWSFNLNTEAFF. The sequenced part of the CDR3 DNA is TGTGCCTGGAGTTTCAATCTGAACACTGAA.

The CDR3 region is CSARDYQITGNYEQYF. The CDR3 bases that were read are TGCAGTGCTAGAGATTATCAGATCACAGGAAACTACGAG. V usage is TRBV20-1 and J usage is TRBJ2-7; possibly TRBD1 for D (5 bases). The read gets to within 3 residues of the CDR3 end, and the germline J gene fills in the rest. This CDR3 has 16 amino acids. V was shortened by 0 bases and J by 3 bases, with 18 bases between the two germline ends. Germline CDR1 reads DFQATT; CDR2 reads SNEGSKA (reference sequence).